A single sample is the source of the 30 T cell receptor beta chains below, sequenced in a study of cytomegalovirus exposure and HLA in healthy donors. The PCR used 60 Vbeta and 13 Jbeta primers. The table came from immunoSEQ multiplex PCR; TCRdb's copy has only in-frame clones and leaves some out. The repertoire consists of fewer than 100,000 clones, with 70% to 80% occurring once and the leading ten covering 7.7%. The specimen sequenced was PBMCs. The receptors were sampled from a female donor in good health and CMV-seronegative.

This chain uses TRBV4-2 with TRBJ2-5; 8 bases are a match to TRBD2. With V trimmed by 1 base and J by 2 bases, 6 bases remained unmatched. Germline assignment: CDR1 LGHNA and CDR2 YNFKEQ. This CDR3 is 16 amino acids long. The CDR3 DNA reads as TGTGCCAGCAGCCAAGGGGGTAGCGGGACGCAAGAGACCCAGTACTTC. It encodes CASSQGGSGTQETQYF.

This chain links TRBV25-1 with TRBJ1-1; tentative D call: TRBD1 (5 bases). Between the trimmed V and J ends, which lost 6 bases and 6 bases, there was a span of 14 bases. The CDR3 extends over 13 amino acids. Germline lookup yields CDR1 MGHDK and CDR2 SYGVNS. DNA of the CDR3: TGTGCCAGCAGCGCAGGGTTTGACCCTGAAGCTTTCTTT. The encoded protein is CASSAGFDPEAFF. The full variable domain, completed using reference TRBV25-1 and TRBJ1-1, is EADIYQTPRYLVIGTGKKITLECSQTMGHDKMYWYQQDPGMELHLIHYSYGVNSTEKGDLSSESTVSRIRTEHFPLTLESARPSHTSQYLCASSAGFDPEAFFGQGTRLTVV.

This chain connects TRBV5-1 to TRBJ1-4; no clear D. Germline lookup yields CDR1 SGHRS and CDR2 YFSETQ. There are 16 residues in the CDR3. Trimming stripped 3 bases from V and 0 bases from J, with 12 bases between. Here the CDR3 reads CASSSGSLATNEKLFF. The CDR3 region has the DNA TGCGCCAGCAGCTCAGGCAGTTTGGCAACTAATGAAAAACTGTTTTTT.

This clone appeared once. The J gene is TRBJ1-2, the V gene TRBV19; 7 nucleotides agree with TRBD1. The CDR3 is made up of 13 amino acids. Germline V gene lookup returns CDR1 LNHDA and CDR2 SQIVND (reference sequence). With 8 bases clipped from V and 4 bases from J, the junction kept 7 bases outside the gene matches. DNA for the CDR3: TGTGCCAGTGCTCCAGGGGGAAGCTATGGCTACACCTTC. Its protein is CASAPGGSYGYTF.

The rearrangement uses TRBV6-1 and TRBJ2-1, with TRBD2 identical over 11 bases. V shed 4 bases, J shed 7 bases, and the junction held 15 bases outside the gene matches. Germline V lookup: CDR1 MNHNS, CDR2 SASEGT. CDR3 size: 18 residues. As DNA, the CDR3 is TGTGCCAGCAGTGCCACCCGACTAGCGGGGTCTCTCATAAATGAGCAGTTCTTC. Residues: CASSATRLAGSLINEQFF.

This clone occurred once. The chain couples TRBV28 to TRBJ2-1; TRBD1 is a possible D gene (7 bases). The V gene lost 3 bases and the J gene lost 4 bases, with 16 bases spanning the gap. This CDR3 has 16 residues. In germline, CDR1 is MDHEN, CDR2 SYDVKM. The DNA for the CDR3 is TGTGCCAGCAGTTTCCGGGGGCCCAGGGGGTACAATGAGCAGTTCTTC. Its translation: CASSFRGPRGYNEQFF.

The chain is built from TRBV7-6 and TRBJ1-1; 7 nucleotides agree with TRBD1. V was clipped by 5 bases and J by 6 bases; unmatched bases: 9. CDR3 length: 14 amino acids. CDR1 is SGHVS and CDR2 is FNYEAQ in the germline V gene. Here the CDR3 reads CASSTITGVPEAFF. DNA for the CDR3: TGTGCCAGCAGCACGATAACAGGGGTCCCTGAAGCTTTCTTT.

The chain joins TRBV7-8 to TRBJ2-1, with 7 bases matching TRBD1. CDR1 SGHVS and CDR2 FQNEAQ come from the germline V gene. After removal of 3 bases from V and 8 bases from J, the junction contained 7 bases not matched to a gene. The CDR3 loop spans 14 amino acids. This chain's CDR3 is CASSFRQGVDEQFF. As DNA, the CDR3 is TGTGCCAGCAGCTTTCGACAGGGTGTCGATGAGCAGTTCTTC.

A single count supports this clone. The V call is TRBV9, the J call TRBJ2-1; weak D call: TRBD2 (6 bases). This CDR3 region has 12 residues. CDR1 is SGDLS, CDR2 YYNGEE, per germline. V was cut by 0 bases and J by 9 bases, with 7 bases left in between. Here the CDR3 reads CASSVVGGEQFF. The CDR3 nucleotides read TGTGCCAGCAGCGTAGTGGGGGGTGAGCAGTTCTTC.

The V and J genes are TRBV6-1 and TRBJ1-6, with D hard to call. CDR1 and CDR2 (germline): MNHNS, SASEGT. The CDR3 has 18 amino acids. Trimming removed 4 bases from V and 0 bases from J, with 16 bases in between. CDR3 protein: CASSGGRTASSYNSPLHF. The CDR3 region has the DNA TGTGCCAGCAGTGGGGGAAGGACTGCTAGCTCCTATAATTCACCCCTCCACTTT.

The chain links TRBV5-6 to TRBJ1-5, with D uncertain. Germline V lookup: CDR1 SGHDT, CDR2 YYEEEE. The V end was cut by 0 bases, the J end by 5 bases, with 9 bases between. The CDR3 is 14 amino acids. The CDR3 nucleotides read TGTGCCAGCAGCTTGGGGGCCGCTTATCAGCCCCAGCATTTT. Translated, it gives CASSLGAAYQPQHF. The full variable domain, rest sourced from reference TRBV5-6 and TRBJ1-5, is DAGVTQSPTHLIKTRGQQVTLRCSPKSGHDTVSWYQQALGQGPQFIFQYYEEEERQRGNFPDRFSGHQFPNYSSELNVNALLLGDSALYLCASSLGAAYQPQHFGDGTRLSIL.

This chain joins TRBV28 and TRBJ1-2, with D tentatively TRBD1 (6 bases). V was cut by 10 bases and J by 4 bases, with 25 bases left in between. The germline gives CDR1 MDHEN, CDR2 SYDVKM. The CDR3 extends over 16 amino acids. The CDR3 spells CATTGTRGIRLYGYTF. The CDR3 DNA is TGTGCCACCACGGGGACAAGGGGCATCAGGCTCTATGGCTACACCTTC.

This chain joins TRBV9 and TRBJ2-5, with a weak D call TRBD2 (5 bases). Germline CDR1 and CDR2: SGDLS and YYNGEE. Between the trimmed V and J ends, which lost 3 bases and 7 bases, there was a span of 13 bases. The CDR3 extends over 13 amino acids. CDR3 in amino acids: CASSAGGPGTQYF. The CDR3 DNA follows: TGTGCCAGCAGCGCCGGAGGCCCGGGGACCCAGTACTTC.

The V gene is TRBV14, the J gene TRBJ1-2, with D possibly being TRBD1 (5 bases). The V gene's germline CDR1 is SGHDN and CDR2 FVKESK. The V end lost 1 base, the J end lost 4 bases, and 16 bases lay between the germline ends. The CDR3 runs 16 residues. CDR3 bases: TGTGCCAGCAGCCAAGGATTAGGAGGGGCCGTCTATGGCTACACCTTC. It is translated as CASSQGLGGAVYGYTF. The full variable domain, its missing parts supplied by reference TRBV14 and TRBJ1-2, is EAGVTQFPSHSVIEKGQTVTLRCDPISGHDNLYWYRRVMGKEIKFLLHFVKESKQDESGMPNNRFLAERTGGTYSTLKVQPAELEDSGVYFCASSQGLGGAVYGYTFGSGTRLTVV.

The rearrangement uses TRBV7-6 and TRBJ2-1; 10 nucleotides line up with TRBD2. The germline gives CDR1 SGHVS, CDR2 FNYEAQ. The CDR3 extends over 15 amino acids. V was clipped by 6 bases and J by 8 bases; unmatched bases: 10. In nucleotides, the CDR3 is TGTGCCAGCAGACCGCTAGCGGGAGATGGTTATGAGCAGTTCTTC. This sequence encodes CASRPLAGDGYEQFF.

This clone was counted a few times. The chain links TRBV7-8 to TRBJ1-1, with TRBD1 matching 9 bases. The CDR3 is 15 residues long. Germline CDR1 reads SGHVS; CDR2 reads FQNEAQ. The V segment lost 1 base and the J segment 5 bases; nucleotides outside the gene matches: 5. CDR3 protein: CASSLDGQGKTEAFF. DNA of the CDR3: TGTGCCAGCAGCTTAGACGGACAGGGGAAGACTGAAGCTTTCTTT.

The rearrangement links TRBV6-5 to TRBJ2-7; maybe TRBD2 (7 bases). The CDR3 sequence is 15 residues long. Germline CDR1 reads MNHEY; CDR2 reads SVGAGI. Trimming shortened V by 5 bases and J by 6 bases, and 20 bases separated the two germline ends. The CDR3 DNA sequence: TGTGCCAGCAGTGCTTCACCGAGGGGGGGAACCGAGCAGTACTTC. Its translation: CASSASPRGGTEQYF.

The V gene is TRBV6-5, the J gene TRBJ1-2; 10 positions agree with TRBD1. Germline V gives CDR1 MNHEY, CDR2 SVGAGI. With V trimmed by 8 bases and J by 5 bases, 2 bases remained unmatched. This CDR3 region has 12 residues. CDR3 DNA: TGTGCCAGCCGGACAGGGGGATATGGCTACACCTTC. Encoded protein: CASRTGGYGYTF.

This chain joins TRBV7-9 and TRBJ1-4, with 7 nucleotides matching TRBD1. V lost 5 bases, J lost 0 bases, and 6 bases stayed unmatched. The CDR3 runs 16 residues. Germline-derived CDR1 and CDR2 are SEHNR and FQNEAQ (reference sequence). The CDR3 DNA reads TGTGCCAGCAGCCCAGGGACAGCGCCAACTAATGAAAAACTGTTTTTT. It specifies CASSPGTAPTNEKLFF.

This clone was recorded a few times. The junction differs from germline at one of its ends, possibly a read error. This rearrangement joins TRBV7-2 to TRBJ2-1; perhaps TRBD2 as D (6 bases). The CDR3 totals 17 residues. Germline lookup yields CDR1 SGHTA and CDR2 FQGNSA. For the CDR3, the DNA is TGTGCCAGCAACTTAATGGTGGGGGGACTCTCCTACAATGAGCAGTTCTTC. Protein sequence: CASNLMVGGLSYNEQFF.

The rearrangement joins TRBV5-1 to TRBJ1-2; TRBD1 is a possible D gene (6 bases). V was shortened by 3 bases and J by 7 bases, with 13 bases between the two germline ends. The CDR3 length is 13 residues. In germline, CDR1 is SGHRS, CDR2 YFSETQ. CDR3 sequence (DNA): TGCGCCAGCAGCTATCCCCCAGGGGTTGGCTACACCTTC. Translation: CASSYPPGVGYTF.

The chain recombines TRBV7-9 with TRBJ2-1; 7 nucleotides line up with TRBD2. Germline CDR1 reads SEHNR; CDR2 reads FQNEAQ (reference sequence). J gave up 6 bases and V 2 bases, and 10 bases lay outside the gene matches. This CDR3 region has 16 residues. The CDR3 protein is CASSLWRENVANEQFF. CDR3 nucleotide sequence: TGTGCCAGCAGCTTATGGCGGGAGAACGTTGCCAATGAGCAGTTCTTC. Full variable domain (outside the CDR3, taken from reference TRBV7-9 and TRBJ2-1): DTGVSQNPRHKITKRGQNVTFRCDPISEHNRLYWYRQTLGQGPEFLTYFQNEAQLEKSRLLSDRFSAERPKGSFSTLEIQRTEQGDSAMYLCASSLWRENVANEQFFGPGTRLTVL.

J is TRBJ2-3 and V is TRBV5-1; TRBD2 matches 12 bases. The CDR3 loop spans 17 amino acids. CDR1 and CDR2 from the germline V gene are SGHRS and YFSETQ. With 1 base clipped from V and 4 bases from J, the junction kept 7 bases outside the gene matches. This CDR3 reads CASSLLAGGQPADTQYF. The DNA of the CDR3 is TGCGCCAGCAGCTTGCTAGCGGGGGGGCAACCCGCAGATACGCAGTATTTT.

The DNA of the CDR3 is TGTGCCAGCAGTACAGGGGCTATAGTAAACACTGAAGCTTTCTTT. It codes for CASSTGAIVNTEAFF. V gene TRBV6-5 combines with J gene TRBJ1-1, with TRBD1 identical over 7 bases. The V segment lost 5 bases and the J segment 2 bases; nucleotides outside the gene matches: 8. Per the germline V gene, CDR1 is MNHEY and CDR2 is SVGAGI. CDR3 size: 15 residues.

CDR3 coding DNA: TGTGCCAGCAGTGAATCCGGGGATTACAATGAGCAGTTCTTC. It specifies CASSESGDYNEQFF. The rearrangement uses TRBV6-1 and TRBJ2-1; tentatively, D is TRBD2 (5 bases). The CDR3 runs to 14 residues. Trimming pared 2 bases from V and 4 bases from J, leaving 9 bases between. Germline V gene lookup returns CDR1 MNHNS and CDR2 SASEGT.

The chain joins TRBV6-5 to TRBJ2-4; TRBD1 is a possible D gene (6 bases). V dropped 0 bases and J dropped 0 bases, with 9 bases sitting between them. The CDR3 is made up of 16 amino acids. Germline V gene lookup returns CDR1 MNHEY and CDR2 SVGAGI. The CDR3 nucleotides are TGTGCCAGCAGTTACTCTTCAGGGGTAGCCAAAAACATTCAGTACTTC. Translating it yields CASSYSSGVAKNIQYF.

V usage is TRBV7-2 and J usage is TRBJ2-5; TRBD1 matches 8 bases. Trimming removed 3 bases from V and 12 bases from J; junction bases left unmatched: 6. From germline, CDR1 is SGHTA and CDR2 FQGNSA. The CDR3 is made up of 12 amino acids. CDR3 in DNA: TGTGCCAGCAGCTTCCAATCGGGACAGGAGTACTTC. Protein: CASSFQSGQEYF.

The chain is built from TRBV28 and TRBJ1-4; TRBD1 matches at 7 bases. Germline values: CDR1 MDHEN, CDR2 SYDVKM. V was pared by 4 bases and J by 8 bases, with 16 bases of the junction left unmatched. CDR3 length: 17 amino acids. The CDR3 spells CASSSTGTAAAQEKLFF. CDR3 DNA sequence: TGTGCCAGCAGTTCAACCGGGACAGCGGCCGCGCAGGAAAAACTGTTTTTT.

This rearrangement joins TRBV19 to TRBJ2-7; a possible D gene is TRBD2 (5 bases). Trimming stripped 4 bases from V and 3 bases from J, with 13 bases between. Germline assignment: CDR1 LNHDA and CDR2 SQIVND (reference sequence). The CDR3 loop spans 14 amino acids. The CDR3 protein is CASSRRTGDYEQYF. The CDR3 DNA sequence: TGTGCCAGTAGTAGGAGGACTGGAGACTACGAGCAGTACTTC. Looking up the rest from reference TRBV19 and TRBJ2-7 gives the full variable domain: DGGITQSPKYLFRKEGQNVTLSCEQNLNHDAMYWYRQDPGQGLRLIYYSQIVNDFQKGDIAEGYSVSREKKESFPLTVTSAQKNPTAFYLCASSRRTGDYEQYFGPGTRLTVT.

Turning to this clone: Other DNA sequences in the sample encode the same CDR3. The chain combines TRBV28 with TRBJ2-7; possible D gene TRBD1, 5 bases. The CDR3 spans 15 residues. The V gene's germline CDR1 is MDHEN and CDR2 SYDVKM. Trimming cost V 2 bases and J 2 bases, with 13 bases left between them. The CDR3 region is CASSLAGQGTYEQYF. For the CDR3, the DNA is TGTGCCAGCAGTTTAGCCGGGCAGGGTACCTACGAGCAGTACTTC. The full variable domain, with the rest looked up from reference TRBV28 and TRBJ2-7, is DVKVTQSSRYLVKRTGEKVFLECVQDMDHENMFWYRQDPGLGLRLIYFSYDVKMKEKGDIPEGYSVSREKKERFSLILESASTNQTSMYLCASSLAGQGTYEQYFGPGTRLTVT.